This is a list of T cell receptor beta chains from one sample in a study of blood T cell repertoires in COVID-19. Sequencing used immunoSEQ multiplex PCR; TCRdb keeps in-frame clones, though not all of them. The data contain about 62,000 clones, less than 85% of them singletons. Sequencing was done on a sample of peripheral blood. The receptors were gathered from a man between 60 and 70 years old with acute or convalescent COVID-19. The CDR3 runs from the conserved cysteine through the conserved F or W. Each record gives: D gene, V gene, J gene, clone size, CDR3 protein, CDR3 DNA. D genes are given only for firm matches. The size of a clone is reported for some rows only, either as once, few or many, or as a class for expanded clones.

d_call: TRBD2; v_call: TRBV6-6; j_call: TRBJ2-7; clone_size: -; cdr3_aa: CASSLAGSFEQYF; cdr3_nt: TGTGCCAGCAGTCTAGCGGGATCTTTCGAGCAGTACTTC
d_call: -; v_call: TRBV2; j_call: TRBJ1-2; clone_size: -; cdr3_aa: CASSLQGFDYGYTF; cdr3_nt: TGTGCCAGCAGTCTACAGGGTTTTGACTATGGCTACACCTTC
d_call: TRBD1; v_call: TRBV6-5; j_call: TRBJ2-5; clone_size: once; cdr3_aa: CASSSTDRGLETQYF; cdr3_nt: TGTGCCAGCAGTTCCACCGACAGGGGGCTGGAGACCCAGTACTTC
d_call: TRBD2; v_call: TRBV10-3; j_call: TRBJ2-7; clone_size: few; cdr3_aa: CAIGSGGSLDEQYF; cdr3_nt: TGTGCCATCGGGTCGGGAGGGTCCCTCGACGAGCAGTACTTC
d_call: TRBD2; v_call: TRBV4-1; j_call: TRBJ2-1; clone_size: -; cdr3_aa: CASSRGGLAGLSYNEQFF; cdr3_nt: TGCGCCAGCAGCCGTGGGGGACTAGCGGGGCTCTCCTACAATGAGCAGTTCTTC
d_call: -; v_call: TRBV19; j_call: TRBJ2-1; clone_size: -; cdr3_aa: CASSLTSREQFF; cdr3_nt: TGTGCCAGTAGCCTGACTAGTAGAGAGCAGTTCTTC
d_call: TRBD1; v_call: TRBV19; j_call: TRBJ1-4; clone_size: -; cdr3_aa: CASSTQGATNEKLFF; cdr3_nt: TGTGCCAGTAGTACCCAGGGGGCAACTAATGAAAAACTGTTTTTT
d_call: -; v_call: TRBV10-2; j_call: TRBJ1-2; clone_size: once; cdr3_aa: CASSESQGHYGYTF; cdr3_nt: TGCGCCAGCAGTGAGTCGCAGGGGCACTATGGCTACACCTTC
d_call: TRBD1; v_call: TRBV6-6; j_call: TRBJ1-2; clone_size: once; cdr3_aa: CASSRTGEGNGYTF; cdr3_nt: TGTGCCAGCAGTCGGACAGGAGAGGGGAATGGCTACACCTTC
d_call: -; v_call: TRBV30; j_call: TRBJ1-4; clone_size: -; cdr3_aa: CAWRGGAGEKLFF; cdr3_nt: TGTGCCTGGAGGGGGGGGGCCGGTGAAAAACTGTTTTTT
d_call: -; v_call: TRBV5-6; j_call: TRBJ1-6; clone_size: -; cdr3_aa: CASSLYRSSYNSPLHF; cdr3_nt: TGTGCCAGCAGCTTGTACCGGAGCTCCTATAATTCACCCCTCCACTTT
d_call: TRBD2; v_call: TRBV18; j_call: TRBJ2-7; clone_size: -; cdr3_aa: CASSPPGLAEYF; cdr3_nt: TGTGCCAGCTCACCCCCTGGACTAGCGGAGTACTTC
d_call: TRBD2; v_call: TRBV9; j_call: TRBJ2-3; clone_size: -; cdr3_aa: CASSVSGGTSGTDTQYF; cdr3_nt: TGTGCCAGCAGCGTATCGGGGGGGACTAGCGGCACAGATACGCAGTATTTT
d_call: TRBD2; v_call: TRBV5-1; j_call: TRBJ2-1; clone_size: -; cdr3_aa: CASSEGGTLFYNEQFF; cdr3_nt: TGCGCCAGCAGCGAGGGAGGGACCTTATTTTACAATGAGCAGTTCTTC
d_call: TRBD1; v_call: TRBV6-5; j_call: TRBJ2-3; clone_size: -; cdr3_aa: CASLRDRGVMDTQYF; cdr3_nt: TGTGCCAGCCTCCGGGACAGGGGTGTTATGGATACGCAGTATTTT
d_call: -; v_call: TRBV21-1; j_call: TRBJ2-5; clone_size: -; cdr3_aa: CASSKGGQEIMETQYF; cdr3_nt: TGTGCCAGCAGCAAAGGGGGACAGGAGATCATGGAGACCCAGTACTTC
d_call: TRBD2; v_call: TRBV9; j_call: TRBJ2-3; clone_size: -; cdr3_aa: CASSGGLVPDTQYF; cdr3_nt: TGTGCCAGCAGCGGAGGACTAGTTCCAGATACGCAGTATTTT
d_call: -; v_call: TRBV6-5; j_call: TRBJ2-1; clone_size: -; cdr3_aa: CASSYRTRYNEQFF; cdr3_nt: TGTGCCAGCAGTTATAGGACTCGCTACAATGAGCAGTTCTTC
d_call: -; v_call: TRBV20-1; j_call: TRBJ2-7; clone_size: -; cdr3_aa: CSANQGLEQYF; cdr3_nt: TGCAGTGCTAATCAGGGGTTGGAGCAGTACTTC
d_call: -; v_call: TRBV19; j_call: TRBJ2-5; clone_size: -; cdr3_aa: CASSYPTGSEETQYF; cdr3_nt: TGTGCCAGTAGTTATCCCACAGGGAGTGAGGAGACCCAGTACTTC
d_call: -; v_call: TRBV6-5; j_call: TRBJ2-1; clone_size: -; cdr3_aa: CASSPYVGVDEQFF; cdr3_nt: TGTGCCAGCAGTCCCTATGTGGGAGTGGATGAGCAGTTCTTC
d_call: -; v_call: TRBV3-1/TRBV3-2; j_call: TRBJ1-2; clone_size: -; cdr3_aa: CASSRMRVVVYGYTF; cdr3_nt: TGTGCCAGCAGCCGGATGAGGGTCGTGGTCTATGGCTACACCTTC
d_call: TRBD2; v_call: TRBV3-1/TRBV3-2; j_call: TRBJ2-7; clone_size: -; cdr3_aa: CASSQGTSGSYEQYF; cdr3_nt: TGTGCCAGCAGCCAAGGGACTAGCGGCTCCTACGAGCAGTACTTC
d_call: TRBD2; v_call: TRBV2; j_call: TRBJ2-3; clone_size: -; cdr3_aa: CASSLREGPTDTQYF; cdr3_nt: TGTGCCAGCAGTTTGCGGGAGGGCCCCACAGATACGCAGTATTTT
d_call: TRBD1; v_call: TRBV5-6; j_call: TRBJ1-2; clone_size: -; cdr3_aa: CASSFTGRGHGGYTF; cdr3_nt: TGTGCCAGCAGCTTCACAGGAAGGGGGCATGGTGGCTACACCTTC
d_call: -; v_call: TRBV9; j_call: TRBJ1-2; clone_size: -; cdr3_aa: CASSRGAGYTF; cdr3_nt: TGTGCCAGCAGCCGGGGGGCAGGCTACACCTTC
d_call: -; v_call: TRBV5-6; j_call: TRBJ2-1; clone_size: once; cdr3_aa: CASAPPSREWYNEQFF; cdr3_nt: TGTGCCAGCGCACCACCCTCACGGGAGTGGTACAATGAGCAGTTCTTC
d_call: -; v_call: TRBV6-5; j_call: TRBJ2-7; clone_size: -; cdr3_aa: CASKNNGRTYEQYF; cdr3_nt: TGTGCCAGCAAAAATAATGGCCGCACCTACGAGCAGTACTTC
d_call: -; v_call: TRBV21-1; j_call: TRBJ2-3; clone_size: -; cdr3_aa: CASSKPQRAITDTQYF; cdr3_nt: TGTGCCAGCAGCAAACCCCAGCGGGCAATCACAGATACGCAGTATTTT
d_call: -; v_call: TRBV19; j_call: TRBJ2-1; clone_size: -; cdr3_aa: CASSMALGHLTLNEQFF; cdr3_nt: TGTGCCAGTAGTATGGCCCTGGGGCACCTAACACTCAATGAGCAGTTCTTC
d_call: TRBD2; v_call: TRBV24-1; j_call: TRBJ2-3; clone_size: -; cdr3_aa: CATSDFPSSGRPTDTQYF; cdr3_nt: TGTGCCACCAGTGATTTCCCCTCTAGCGGGAGACCGACAGATACGCAGTATTTT
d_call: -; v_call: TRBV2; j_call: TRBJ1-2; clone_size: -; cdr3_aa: CASRIGAGDGYTF; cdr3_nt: TGTGCCAGCAGGATAGGGGCGGGGGATGGCTACACCTTC
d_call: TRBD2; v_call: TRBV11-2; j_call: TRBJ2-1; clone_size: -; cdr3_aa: CASSSSGSSYNEQFF; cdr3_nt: TGTGCCAGCAGCTCTAGCGGGAGCTCCTACAATGAGCAGTTCTTC
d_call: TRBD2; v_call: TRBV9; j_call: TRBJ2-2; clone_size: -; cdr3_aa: CASSVGLAGGYGELFF; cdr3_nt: TGTGCCAGCAGCGTAGGACTAGCGGGAGGGTACGGGGAGCTGTTTTTT
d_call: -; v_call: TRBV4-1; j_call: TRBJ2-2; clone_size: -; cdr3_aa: CASSQDPQVFTGELFF; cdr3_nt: TGCGCCAGCAGCCAAGATCCCCAGGTCTTCACCGGGGAGCTGTTTTTT
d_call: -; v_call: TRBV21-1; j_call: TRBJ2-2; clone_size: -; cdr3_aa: CASSKRAQGRTGELFF; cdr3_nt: TGTGCCAGCAGCAAGAGAGCACAGGGTCGTACCGGGGAGCTGTTTTTT
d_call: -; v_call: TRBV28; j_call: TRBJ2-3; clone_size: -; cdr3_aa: CASSPRKGREIAQYF; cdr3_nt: TGTGCCAGCAGTCCTCGAAAGGGCCGGGAAATCGCGCAGTATTTT
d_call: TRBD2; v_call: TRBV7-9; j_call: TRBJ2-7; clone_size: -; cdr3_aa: CASSPGGDYYEQYF; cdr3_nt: TGTGCCAGCAGCCCCGGGGGGGATTACTACGAGCAGTACTTC
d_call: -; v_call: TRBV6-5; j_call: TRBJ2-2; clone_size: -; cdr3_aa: CASSRNTGELFF; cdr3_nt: TGTGCCAGCAGCCGGAACACCGGGGAGCTGTTTTTT
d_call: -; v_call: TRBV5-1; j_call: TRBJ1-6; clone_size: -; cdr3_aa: CASSSFQGTSYNSPLHF; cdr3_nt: TGCGCCAGCAGCTCCTTTCAGGGGACGTCCTATAATTCACCCCTCCACTTT
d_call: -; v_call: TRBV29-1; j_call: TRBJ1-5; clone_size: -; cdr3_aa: CSVEGGAGQPQHF; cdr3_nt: TGCAGCGTTGAGGGGGGGGCGGGTCAGCCCCAGCATTTT
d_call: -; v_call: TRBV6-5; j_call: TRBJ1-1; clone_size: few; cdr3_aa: CASSLASGNTEAFF; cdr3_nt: TGTGCCAGCAGTTTAGCCTCCGGGAACACTGAAGCTTTCTTT